This TCR beta chain comes out of a study of read filtering for tumor transcriptome and immune sequencing (dated by TCRdb to 2020 to 2021). Some background on the complete study: Of the patients in the cohort, around 17 were male and some 15 were female, and their mean age was about 70 years, with a range of roughly 47 to 80. TCR-region mapped reads per sample ranged from about 4 to 11 million with IR-seq versus only about 85 to 1273 with RNA-seq. Using the same bone marrow samples, the study compared TCR repertoires obtained by targeted immune repertoire sequencing with those obtained by bulk whole-transcriptome sequencing. Whole-transcriptome libraries were prepared with the TruSeq RNA Access Library Prep Kit after DNase treatment. A main aim was a read-filtering strategy for immune repertoire data, specifically whether clonotypes supported by a single read should be removed. By revised international staging, eight or nine patients were R-ISS I, under 20 were R-ISS II and over five were R-ISS III. Overall study outcomes, separate from this receptor: Single-read clonotypes made up around 80% of clonotypes but only 3% to 4% of total reads in IR-seq, compared with about 69% of clonotypes and around 41% of reads in RNA-seq. The correlation between IR-seq and RNA-seq shared clonotype proportions rose when single-read clonotypes were removed. The sorted CD138-negative fraction was a mixed bone marrow immune population, not purified T cells. IR-seq captured clonotypes at much higher depth and more reliably than RNA-seq, and smaller IR-seq throughput sufficed to identify most shared clonotypes.

TCR libraries were constructed from roughly 380 ng RNA using the Immunoverse kit, and molecular barcoded adaptors covering alpha/delta and beta/gamma chains were employed. TCR library preparation used the same RNA that went into transcriptome sequencing. Sequencing of the TCR libraries was done on an Illumina HiSeq 4000 with 2 x 150 cycles. Per the authors' processing: TCR reads were aligned to human V, D, J and C references and assembled into CDR3 clonotypes with MiXCR, including quality filtering and error correction. The tcR package in R was used for analysis of clonotype counts and gene usage diversity. Raw mapping reads were checked after the RNA-seq reads had been mapped by STAR aligner version 2.5.3a onto the human GRCh37 genome. IR-seq fastq files were randomly downsampled with Seqtk 1.3 to test the effect of sequencing depth on detected clonotypes. TCRdb took the public reads, trimmed them with fastp at Q25, ran MiXCR for clone calling and kept in-frame beta chains. Records with the same CDR3 protein are collapsed into one entry carrying the most frequent genes and DNA. The V and J calls shown here were made by TCRdb, not taken from the authors' results. For this sample there are 30,000 to 40,000 distinct CDR3 sequences; more than 13% appear just once. The ten largest account for 5.5% to 8% of the sample.

This clonotype was seen many times. Its antigen is not yet known. No much larger clonotype is one base removed from it; base qualities were not supplied. Each patient had bone marrow sampled at the time of active disease. Ficoll-Hypaque density gradient centrifugation was used to isolate the bone marrow mononuclear cells. Myeloma plasma cells were removed and CD138-negative cells were obtained by negative selection following labeling with CD138 magnetic microbeads on a MACS separator. Flow cytometry with CD138 antibodies on an Attune NxT was used to check how pure the isolated cells were. TRIzol reagent was used to extract total RNA, and a NanoDrop spectrophotometer was used to quantify the extracted RNA. For each patient, paired RNA-seq and IR-seq were run on the CD138-negative bone marrow sample from that patient. Sequencing was performed on a population of CD138-negative cells sorted from bone marrow. The cell subset or site label on this specimen signifies: bone marrow mononuclear cells depleted of CD138+ plasma/myeloma cells by negative magnetic selection. The clonotype comes from a donor aged 40 or over with multiple myeloma.

The nucleotide sequence reads as follows: TGCGCCAGCGTACTAGCGGGAGGGTACAATGAGCAGTTCTTC. It specifies CASVLAGGYNEQFF. The V gene is TRBV10-2 and the J gene is TRBJ2-1, with 13 bases in between that match TRBD2. Clipping removes 8 bases from V and 4 bases from J, with 2 as the unmatched junction base count. Via the germline V gene, CDR1 is WSHSY and CDR2 SAAADI. The CDR3 measures 14 amino acids from cysteine to phenylalanine. The read is trimmed to its CDR3 DNA, 42 bases read in frame from base 1.